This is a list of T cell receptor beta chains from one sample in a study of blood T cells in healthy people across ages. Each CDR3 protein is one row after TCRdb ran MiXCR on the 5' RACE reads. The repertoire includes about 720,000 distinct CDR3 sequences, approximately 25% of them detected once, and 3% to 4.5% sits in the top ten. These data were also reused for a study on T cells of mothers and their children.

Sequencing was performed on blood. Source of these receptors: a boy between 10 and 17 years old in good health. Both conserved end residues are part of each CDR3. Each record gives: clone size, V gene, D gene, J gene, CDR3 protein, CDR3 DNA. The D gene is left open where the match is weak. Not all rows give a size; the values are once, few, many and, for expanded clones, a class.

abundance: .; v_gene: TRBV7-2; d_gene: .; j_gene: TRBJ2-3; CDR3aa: CASSSIAGTDTQYF; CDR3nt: TGTGCCAGCAGCTCTATAGCGGGCACAGATACGCAGTATTTT
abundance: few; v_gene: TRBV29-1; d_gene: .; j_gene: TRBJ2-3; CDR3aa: CSTDTQYF; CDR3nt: TGCAGCACCGATACGCAGTATTTT
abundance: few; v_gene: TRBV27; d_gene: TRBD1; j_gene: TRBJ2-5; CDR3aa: CASSLGQEVQETQYF; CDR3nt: TGTGCCAGCAGTTTAGGACAGGAGGTCCAAGAGACCCAGTACTTC
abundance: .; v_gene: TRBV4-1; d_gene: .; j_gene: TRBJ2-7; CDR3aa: CASSQDHRVPYSYEQYF; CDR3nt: TGCGCCAGCAGCCAAGATCACAGGGTCCCTTACTCCTACGAGCAGTACTTC
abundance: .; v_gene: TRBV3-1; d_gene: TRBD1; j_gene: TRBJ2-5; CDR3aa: CASSHGPGQGGQETQYF; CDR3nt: TGTGCCAGCAGCCACGGCCCGGGACAGGGGGGCCAAGAGACCCAGTACTTC
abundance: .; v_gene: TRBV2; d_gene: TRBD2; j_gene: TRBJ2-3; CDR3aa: CASSEALAGGTDTRYF; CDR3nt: TGTGCCAGCAGTGAAGCTCTAGCGGGGGGGACAGATACGCGGTATTTT
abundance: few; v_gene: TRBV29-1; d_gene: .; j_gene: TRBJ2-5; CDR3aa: CSVKHGMGAQYF; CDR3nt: TGCAGCGTTAAACATGGAATGGGGGCCCAGTACTTC
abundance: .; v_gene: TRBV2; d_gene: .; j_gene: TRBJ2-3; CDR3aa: CASDRREPGTDTQYF; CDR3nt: TGTGCCAGCGACCGGCGGGAACCGGGCACAGATACGCAGTATTTT
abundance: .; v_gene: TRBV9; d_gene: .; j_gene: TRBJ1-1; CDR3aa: CASSVGVGNTEAFF; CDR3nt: TGTGCCAGTAGCGTAGGGGTAGGTAACACTGAAGCTTTCTTT
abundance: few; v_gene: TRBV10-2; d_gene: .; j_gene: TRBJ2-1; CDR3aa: CASSDLAWGNEQFF; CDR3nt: TGCGCCAGCAGTGATCTAGCGTGGGGCAATGAGCAGTTCTTC
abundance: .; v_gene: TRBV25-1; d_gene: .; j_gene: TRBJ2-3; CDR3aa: CASRTLGGQSTDTQYF; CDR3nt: TGTGCCAGCAGGACCCTAGGGGGACAAAGCACAGATACGCAGTATTTT
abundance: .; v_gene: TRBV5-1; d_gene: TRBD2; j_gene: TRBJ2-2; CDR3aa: CASRGGVQRTGELFF; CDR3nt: TGCGCCAGCAGGGGAGGGGTCCAGCGAACCGGGGAGCTGTTTTTT
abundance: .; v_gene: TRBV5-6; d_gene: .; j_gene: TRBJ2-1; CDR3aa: CASSLANALNEQFF; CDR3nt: TGTGCCAGCAGCTTGGCCAATGCCCTTAATGAGCAGTTCTTC
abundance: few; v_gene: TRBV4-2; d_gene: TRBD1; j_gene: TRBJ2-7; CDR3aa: CASSQATGQGNEQYF; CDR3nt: TGTGCCAGCAGCCAGGCTACGGGACAGGGAAACGAGCAGTACTTC
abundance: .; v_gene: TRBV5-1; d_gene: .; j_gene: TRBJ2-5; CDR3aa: CASSPQSGTRETQYF; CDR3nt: TGCGCCAGCAGCCCCCAGAGTGGGACTCGAGAGACCCAGTACTTC
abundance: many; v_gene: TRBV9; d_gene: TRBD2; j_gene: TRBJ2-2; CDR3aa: CASSPGLAWTGELFF; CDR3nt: TGTGCCAGCAGCCCGGGACTAGCATGGACCGGGGAGCTGTTTTTT
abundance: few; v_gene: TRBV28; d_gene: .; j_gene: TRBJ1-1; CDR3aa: CASSFPSVSEAFF; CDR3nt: TGTGCCAGCAGTTTTCCGAGTGTTAGTGAAGCTTTCTTT
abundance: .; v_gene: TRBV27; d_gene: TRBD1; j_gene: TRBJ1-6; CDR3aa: CASSVDRAHNSPLHF; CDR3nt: TGTGCCAGCAGTGTTGACAGGGCACATAATTCACCCCTCCACTTT
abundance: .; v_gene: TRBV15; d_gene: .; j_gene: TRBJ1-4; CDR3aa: CATSRDYSRGGANEKLFF; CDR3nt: TGTGCCACCAGCAGAGATTACTCTCGGGGGGGTGCTAATGAAAAACTGTTTTTT
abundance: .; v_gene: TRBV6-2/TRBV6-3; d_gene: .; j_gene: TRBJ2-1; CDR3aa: CASSYEEGEQFF; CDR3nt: TGTGCCAGCAGTTACGAGGAAGGGGAGCAGTTCTTC
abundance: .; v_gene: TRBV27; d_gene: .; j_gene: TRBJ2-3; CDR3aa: CASSSVEFSTDTQYF; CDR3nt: TGTGCCAGCAGTTCCGTAGAGTTTAGCACAGATACGCAGTATTTT
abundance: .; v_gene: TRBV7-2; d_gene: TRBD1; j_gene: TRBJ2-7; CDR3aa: CASSPVLLGQNYEQYF; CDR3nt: TGTGCCAGCAGCCCCGTTCTCTTGGGACAGAACTACGAGCAGTACTTC
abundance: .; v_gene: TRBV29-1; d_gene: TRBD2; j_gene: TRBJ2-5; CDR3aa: CSVEKGEGETQYF; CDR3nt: TGCAGCGTTGAAAAAGGGGAGGGAGAGACCCAGTACTTC
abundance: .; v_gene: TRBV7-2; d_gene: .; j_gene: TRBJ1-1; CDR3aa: CASSLWLAMESGMNTEAFF; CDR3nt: TGTGCCAGCAGCTTATGGTTAGCCATGGAGAGCGGGATGAACACTGAAGCTTTCTTT
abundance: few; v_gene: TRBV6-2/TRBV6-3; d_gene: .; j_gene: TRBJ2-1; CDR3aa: CASAQTYNEQFF; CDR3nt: TGTGCCAGCGCTCAGACCTACAATGAGCAGTTCTTC
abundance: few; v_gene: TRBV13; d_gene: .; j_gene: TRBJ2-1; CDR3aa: CASSLEALDNEQFF; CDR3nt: TGTGCCAGCAGCTTAGAAGCCTTGGACAATGAGCAGTTCTTC
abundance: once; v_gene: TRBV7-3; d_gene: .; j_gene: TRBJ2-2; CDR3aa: CVSSPNTGELFF; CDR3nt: TGTGTCAGCAGCCCGAACACCGGGGAGCTGTTTTTT
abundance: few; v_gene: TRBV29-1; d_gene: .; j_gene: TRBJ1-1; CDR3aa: CSVGEAGEAFF; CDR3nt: TGCAGCGTTGGTGAAGCAGGTGAAGCTTTCTTT
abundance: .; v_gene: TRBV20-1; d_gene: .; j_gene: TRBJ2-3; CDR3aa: CSADGGSTDTQYF; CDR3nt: TGCAGTGCCGACGGGGGTAGCACAGATACGCAGTATTTT
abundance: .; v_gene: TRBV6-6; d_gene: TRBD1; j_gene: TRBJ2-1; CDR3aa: CASRRDRINNEQFF; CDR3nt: TGTGCCAGCCGCCGGGACAGGATCAACAATGAGCAGTTCTTC
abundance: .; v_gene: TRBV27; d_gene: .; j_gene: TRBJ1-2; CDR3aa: CASSLSVSGKSINYGYTF; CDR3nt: TGTGCCAGCAGTTTATCCGTCTCCGGGAAGTCCATTAACTATGGCTACACCTTC
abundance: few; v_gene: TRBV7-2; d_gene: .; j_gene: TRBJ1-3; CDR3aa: CASSLERGNTIYF; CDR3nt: TGTGCCAGCAGCTTAGAGCGGGGAAACACCATATATTTT
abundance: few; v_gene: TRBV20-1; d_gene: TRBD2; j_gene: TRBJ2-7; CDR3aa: CSARASGRSYEQYF; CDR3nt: TGCAGTGCTAGAGCTAGCGGGAGATCCTACGAGCAGTACTTC
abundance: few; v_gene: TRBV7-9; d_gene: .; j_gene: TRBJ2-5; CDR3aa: CALGWEETQYF; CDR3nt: TGTGCCCTAGGTTGGGAAGAGACCCAGTACTTC
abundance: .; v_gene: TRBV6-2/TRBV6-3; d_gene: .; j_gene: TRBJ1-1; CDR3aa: CASSYPIGGNTEAFF; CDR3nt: TGTGCCAGCAGTTACCCAATAGGGGGGAACACTGAAGCTTTCTTT
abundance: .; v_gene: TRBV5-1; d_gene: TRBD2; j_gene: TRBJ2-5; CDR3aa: CTSSPTGGPGQETQYF; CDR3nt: TGCACCAGCAGCCCAACGGGAGGGCCAGGTCAAGAGACCCAGTACTTC
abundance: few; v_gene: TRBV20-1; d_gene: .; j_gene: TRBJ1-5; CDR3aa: CSAKEASQPQHF; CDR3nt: TGCAGTGCTAAGGAGGCCAGTCAGCCCCAGCATTTT
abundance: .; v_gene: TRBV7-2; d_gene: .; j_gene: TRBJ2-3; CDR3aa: CASSPDCTSTDTQYF; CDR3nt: TGTGCCAGCAGCCCGGACTGCACTAGCACAGATACGCAGTATTTT
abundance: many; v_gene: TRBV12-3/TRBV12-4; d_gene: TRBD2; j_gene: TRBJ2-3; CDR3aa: CASSFPLRLAGPTDTQYF; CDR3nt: TGTGCCAGCAGTTTCCCCCTTCGACTAGCGGGTCCCACAGATACGCAGTATTTT
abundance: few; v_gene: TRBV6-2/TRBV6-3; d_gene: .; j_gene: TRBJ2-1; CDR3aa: CASSYPGNEQFF; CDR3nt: TGTGCCAGCAGTTACCCGGGGAATGAGCAGTTCTTC
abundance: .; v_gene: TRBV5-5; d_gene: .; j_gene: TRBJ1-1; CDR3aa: CASSLVGGGLGNTEAFF; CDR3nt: TGTGCCAGCAGCTTGGTAGGCGGGGGGCTCGGGAACACTGAAGCTTTCTTT
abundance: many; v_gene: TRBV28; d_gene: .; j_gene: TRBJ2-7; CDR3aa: CASMVAHLSYEQYF; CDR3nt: TGTGCCAGCATGGTGGCTCATCTATCCTACGAGCAGTACTTC
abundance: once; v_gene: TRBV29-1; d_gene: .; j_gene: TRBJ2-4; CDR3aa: CSVESPSLDIQYF; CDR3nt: TGCAGCGTTGAATCCCCCAGCTTGGACATTCAGTACTTC
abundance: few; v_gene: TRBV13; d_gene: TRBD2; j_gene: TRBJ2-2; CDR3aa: CASSLTSGTRSTGELFF; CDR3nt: TGTGCCAGCAGCTTGACTAGCGGCACGAGATCTACCGGGGAGCTGTTTTTT
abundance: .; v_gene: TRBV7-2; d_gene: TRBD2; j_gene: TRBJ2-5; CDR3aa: CASSYLSGTIRETQYF; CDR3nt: TGTGCCAGTAGCTATCTTAGCGGGACAATCCGAGAGACCCAGTACTTC
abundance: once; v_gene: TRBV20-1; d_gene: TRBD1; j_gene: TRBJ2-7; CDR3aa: CSATGQAYEQYF; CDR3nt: TGCAGTGCAACGGGACAGGCTTACGAGCAGTACTTC
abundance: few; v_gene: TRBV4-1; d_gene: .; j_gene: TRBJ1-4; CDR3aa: CASQEGGWDEKLFF; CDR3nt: TGCGCCAGCCAAGAGGGAGGGTGGGATGAAAAACTGTTTTTT
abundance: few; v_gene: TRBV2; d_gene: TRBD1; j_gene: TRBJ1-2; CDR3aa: CASGPGTVTF; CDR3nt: TGTGCCAGCGGGCCCGGGACAGTCACCTTC
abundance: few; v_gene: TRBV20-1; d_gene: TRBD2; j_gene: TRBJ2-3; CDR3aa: CSGNSGGSTDTQYF; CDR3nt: TGCAGTGGGAACAGCGGGGGGAGCACAGATACGCAGTATTTT
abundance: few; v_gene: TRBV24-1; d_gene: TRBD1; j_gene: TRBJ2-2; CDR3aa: CATSQSGTGGTGELFF; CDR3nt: TGTGCCACCAGTCAGTCCGGGACAGGGGGAACCGGGGAGCTGTTTTTT
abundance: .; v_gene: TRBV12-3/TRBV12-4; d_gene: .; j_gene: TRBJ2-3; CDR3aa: CASRTIWDTGALGTDTQYF; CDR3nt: TGTGCCAGCAGAACAATATGGGATACCGGGGCCCTCGGCACAGATACGCAGTATTTT
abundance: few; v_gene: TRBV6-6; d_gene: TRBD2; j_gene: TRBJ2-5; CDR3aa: CASRSGGPGETQYF; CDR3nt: TGTGCCAGCAGGTCGGGAGGGCCGGGAGAGACCCAGTACTTC
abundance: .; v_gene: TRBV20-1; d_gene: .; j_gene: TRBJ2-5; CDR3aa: CSAHTDRGTQYF; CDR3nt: TGCAGTGCACATACGGACCGGGGGACCCAGTACTTC
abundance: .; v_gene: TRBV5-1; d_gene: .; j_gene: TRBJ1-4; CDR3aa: CASSLALGAPEKLFF; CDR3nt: TGCGCCAGCAGCTTGGCCCTGGGGGCACCTGAAAAACTGTTTTTT
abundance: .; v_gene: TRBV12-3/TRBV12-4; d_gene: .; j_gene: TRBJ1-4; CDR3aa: CASSLVGDNEKLFF; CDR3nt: TGTGCCAGCAGTTTAGTAGGGGATAATGAAAAACTGTTTTTT
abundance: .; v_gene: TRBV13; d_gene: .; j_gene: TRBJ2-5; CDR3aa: CASSLRRAHQETQYF; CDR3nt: TGTGCCAGCAGCTTAAGGAGGGCCCACCAAGAGACCCAGTACTTC
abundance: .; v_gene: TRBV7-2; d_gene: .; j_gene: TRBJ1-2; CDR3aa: CASSSRVWEGYTF; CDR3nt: TGTGCCAGCAGCAGCAGGGTTTGGGAAGGCTACACCTTC
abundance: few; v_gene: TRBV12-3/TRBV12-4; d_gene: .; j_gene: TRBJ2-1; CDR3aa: CASRGLVIDEQFF; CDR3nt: TGTGCCAGCAGGGGTCTAGTCATTGATGAGCAGTTCTTC
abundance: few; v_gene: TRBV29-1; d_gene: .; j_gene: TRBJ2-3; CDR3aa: CSVDEGTGTDTQYF; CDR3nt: TGCAGCGTTGACGAGGGAACGGGCACAGATACGCAGTATTTT
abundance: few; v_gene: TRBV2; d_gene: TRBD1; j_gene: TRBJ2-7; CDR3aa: CASKTGGPYEQYF; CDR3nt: TGTGCCAGTAAGACAGGGGGCCCCTACGAGCAATACTTC